This T cell receptor (beta chain) was documented in a study of blood T cells in healthy people across ages. Germline CDR1 is SGHRS and CDR2 is YFSETQ. CDR3 size: 15 residues. The V and J ends lost 5 bases and 1 base respectively, with 13 bases between them. Collection of ten milliliters of peripheral blood was performed for each donor. Primers used in a second PCR of about 6 to 11 cycles were a sample-barcoded 5' primer and a J-beta primer mix. TCRdb redid the calling of the 5' RACE reads with MiXCR, one entry per CDR3 protein. The repertoire holds 800,000 or so distinct CDR3 sequences, with about 62% as singletons.

The receptor was isolated from a man aged 25 to 45 in good health. The sample taken for sequencing was blood. V usage is TRBV5-1 and J usage is TRBJ2-4; D unresolved. CDR3 DNA: TGCGCCAGCAGTCCGGGCAGAATGGCCAAAAACATTCAGTACTTC. Encoded protein: CASSPGRMAKNIQYF.